The 6 T cell receptor beta chains below come from one sample, sequenced in a study of cytomegalovirus exposure and HLA in healthy donors. Vbeta (60) and Jbeta (13) primers were used in the PCR. Assay used: immunoSEQ multiplex PCR; TCRdb lists only in-frame clones, some missing. The sample shows approximately 33,000 clones, 53% of them seen only once. The sample taken for sequencing was PBMCs. These receptors were obtained from a middle-aged woman in good health and CMV-seropositive.

The CDR3 region has the DNA TGTGCCAGCAGCCAAGCCCACGCAGGGACCGGGGAGCTGTTTTTT. Protein product: CASSQAHAGTGELFF. V usage is TRBV4-2 and J usage is TRBJ2-2; tentatively, D is TRBD1 (5 bases). The CDR3 consists of 15 residues. The germline V and J ends were trimmed by 1 base and 5 bases, with 11 bases remaining between them. CDR1 and CDR2 (germline): LGHNA, YNFKEQ.

The chain couples TRBV6-1 to TRBJ2-4; 12 bases are a match to TRBD2. This CDR3 is 15 amino acids long. Per germline, CDR1 MNHNS and CDR2 SASEGT. Trimming cost V 4 bases and J 6 bases; bases outside gene matches: 4. The CDR3 DNA reads TGTGCCAGCAGTGCTAGCGGGGGGGGCCCAAACATTCAGTACTTC. It specifies CASSASGGGPNIQYF.

The J gene is TRBJ2-7, the V gene TRBV18; D is unresolved. Germline V gene data show CDR1 as KGHSH and CDR2 as LQKENI. This CDR3 is 12 amino acids long. Trimming left V 6 bases short and J 3 bases short, with 9 bases between. CDR3 residues: CASSAQIYEQYF. The CDR3 DNA reads TGTGCCAGCTCGGCACAGATCTACGAGCAGTACTTC.

This clone was recorded once. The rearrangement links TRBV5-1 to TRBJ1-5, with D perhaps matching TRBD1 (6 bases). V was trimmed by 0 bases and J by 5 bases, leaving 9 bases between them. CDR3 size: 14 residues. Germline-derived CDR1 and CDR2 are SGHRS and YFSETQ. The DNA of the CDR3 is TGCGCCAGCAGCTTGGGACAGGACGATCAGCCCCAGCATTTT. Amino acids: CASSLGQDDQPQHF.

The chain links TRBV27 to TRBJ2-5; TRBD2 matches at 9 bases. The CDR3 is 14 residues long. The trim removed 2 bases at V and 5 bases at J, leaving 3 bases unmatched. The germline V gene has CDR1 MNHEY and CDR2 SMNVEV (reference sequence). The CDR3: CASSLRLAGETQYF. The CDR3 DNA follows: TGTGCCAGCAGTTTACGGCTAGCGGGGGAGACCCAGTACTTC.

The J gene is TRBJ2-2, the V gene TRBV9; a possible D gene is TRBD2 (5 bases). The V end was cut by 4 bases, the J end by 4 bases, with 17 bases between. Per germline, CDR1 SGDLS and CDR2 YYNGEE. The CDR3 is made up of 16 amino acids. The CDR3 reads CASSSFGLAGTGELFF. The DNA of the CDR3 is TGTGCCAGCAGCTCCTTCGGGCTAGCTGGCACCGGGGAGCTGTTTTTT.